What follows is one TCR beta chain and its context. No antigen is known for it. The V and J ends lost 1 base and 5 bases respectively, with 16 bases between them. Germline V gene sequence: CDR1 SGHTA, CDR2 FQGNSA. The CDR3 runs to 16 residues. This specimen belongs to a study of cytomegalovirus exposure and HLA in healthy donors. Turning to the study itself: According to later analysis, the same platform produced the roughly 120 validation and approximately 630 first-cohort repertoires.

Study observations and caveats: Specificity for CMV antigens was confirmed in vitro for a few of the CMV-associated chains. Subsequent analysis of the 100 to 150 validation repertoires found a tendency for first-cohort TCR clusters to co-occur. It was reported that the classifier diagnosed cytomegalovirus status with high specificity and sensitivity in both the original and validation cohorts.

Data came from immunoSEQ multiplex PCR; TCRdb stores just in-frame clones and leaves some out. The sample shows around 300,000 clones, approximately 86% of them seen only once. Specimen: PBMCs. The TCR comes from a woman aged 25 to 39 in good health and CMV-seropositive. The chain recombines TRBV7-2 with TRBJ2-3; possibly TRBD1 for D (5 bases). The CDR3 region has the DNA TGTGCCAGCAGCTTAGGCACTCTAGGGGTTGAAGATACGCAGTATTTT. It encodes CASSLGTLGVEDTQYF.